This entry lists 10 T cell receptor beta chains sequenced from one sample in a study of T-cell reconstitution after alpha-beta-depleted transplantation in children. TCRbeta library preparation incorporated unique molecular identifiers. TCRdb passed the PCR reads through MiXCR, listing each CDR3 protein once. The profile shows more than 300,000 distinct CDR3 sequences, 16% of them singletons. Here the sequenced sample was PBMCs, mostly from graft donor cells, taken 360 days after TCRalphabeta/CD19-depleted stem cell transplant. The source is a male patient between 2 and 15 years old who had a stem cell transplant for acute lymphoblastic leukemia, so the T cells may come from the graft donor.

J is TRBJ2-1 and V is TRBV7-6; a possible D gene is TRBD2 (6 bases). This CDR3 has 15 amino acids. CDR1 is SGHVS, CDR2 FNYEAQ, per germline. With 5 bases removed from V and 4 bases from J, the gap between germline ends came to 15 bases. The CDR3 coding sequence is TGTGCCAGCAGCCGGGAGCCGCCGGCGTACAATGAGCAGTTCTTC. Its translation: CASSREPPAYNEQFF.

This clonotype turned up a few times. CDR3 residues: CASSSRGAANSPLHF. As DNA, the CDR3 is TGTGCCAGCAGCAGTCGTGGGGCGGCGAATTCACCCCTCCACTTT. The chain employs TRBV7-8 and TRBJ1-6, with a weak D call TRBD1 (5 bases). This CDR3 is 15 amino acids long. CDR1 is SGHVS, CDR2 FQNEAQ, per germline. V lost 5 bases, J lost 7 bases, and 15 bases lay in between.

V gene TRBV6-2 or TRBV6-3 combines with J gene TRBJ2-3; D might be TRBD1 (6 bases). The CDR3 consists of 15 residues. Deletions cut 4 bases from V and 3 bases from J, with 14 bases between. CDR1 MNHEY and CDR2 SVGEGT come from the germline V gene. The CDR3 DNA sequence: TGTGCCAGCAGTTCCGGACAGCGGACTACAGATACGCAGTATTTT. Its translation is CASSSGQRTTDTQYF.

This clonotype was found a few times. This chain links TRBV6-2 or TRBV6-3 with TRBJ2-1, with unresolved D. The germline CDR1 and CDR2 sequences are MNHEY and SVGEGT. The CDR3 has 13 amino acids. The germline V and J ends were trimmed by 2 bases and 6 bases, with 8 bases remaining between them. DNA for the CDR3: TGTGCCAGCAGTTACAGGGCTAGCAATGAGCAGTTCTTC. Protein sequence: CASSYRASNEQFF.

CDR3 coding DNA: TGTGCCAGCAGCCCGAGGGAACCCTATAATGAAAAACTGTTTTTT. Amino acid sequence: CASSPREPYNEKLFF. This sequence joins TRBV4-2 and TRBJ1-4, with no clear D. The CDR3 covers 15 residues. Trimming took off 4 bases at V and 4 bases at J, with 13 bases between the two ends. The germline V gene encodes CDR1 LGHNA and CDR2 YNFKEQ.

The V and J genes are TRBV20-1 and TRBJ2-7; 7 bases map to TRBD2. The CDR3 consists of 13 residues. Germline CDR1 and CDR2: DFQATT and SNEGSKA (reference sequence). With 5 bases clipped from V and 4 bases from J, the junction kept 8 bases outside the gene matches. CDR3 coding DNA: TGCAGTGCTTGGGAGGGACGGACGTACGAGCAGTACTTC. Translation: CSAWEGRTYEQYF.

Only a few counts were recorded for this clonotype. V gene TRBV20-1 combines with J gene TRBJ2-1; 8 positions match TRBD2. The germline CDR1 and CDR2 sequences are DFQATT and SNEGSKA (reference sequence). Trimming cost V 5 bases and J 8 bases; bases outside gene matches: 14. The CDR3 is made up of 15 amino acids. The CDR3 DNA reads TGCAGTGCTGGACTTCTTCCGGGACTAGATGATGAGCAGTTCTTC. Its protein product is CSAGLLPGLDDEQFF.

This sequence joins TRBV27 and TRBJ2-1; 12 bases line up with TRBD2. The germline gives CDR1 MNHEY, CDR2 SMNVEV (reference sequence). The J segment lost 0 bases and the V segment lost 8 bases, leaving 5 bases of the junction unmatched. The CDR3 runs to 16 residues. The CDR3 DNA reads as TGTGCCAGCGGACTAGCGGGAACTCACTCCTACAATGAGCAGTTCTTC. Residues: CASGLAGTHSYNEQFF.

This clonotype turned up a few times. In DNA, the CDR3 is TGTGCCAGCATGGGACGTCAGAAAAACATTCAGTACTTC. It codes for CASMGRQKNIQYF. J is TRBJ2-4 and V is TRBV28; tentatively, D is TRBD1 or TRBD2 (5 bases each). Germline V gives CDR1 MDHEN, CDR2 SYDVKM. The CDR3 consists of 13 residues. Deletions cut 7 bases from V and 4 bases from J, with 11 bases between.

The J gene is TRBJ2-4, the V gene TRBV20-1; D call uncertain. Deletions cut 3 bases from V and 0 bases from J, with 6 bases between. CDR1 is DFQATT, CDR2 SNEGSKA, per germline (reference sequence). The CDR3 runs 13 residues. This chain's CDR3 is CSARAIAKNIQYF. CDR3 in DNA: TGCAGTGCTAGGGCAATAGCCAAAAACATTCAGTACTTC.